Here is one T cell receptor beta chain with its context. Its antigen is still unknown. This may arise from a read error, as a much more abundant clone is one base away. The data were obtained in a study of molecular identifiers for immune sequencing clone quantification. Whole-study context: Sequencing covered four of five parts into which replicate RNA from about 20,000 or 100,000 naive CD8 cells was split. The study, taken as a whole, reports: Detection of one spiked Jurkat cell's TCR RNA reportedly worked in some 980,000 naive cells. Clones above 20 RNA copies contained over 97% of effector molecules but under 1% of naive ones.

From germline, CDR1 is SQVTM and CDR2 ANQGSEA. The CDR3 spans 15 residues. Previously described methods and listed TCR primers produced bulk TCR libraries. TCRdb re-analysed the PCR reads in MiXCR, keeping a single row per CDR3 protein. The sample has 300,000 to 400,000 distinct CDR3 sequences; roughly 24% are singletons. This receptor was identified in a human donor in good health. Some libraries in this study had Jurkat cell RNA spiked in. The sample taken for sequencing was naive CD8+ T cells from blood, with Jurkat cell RNA spiked in. Documented subset: FACS-sorted CD8+CD4-CCR7+CD45RA+ naive T cells. This chain uses TRBV29-1 with TRBJ1-4; no clear D. The CDR3 spells CSAGPSAATNEELFF. CDR3 bases: TGCAGCGCCGGACCGTCAGCAGCAACTAATGAAGAACTGTTTTTT. Full variable domain (rest looked up from reference TRBV29-1 and TRBJ1-4): SAVISQKPSRDICQRGTSLTIQCQVDSQVTMMFWYRQQPGQSLTLIATANQGSEATYESGFVIDKFPISRPNLTFSTLTVSNMSPEDSSIYLCSAGPSAATNEELFFGSGTQLSVL.